This T cell receptor beta chain was found in a study of graft-versus-host responses after intestinal transplantation (dated by TCRdb to the early 2020s). General notes on the study: Multivisceral, liver-intestinal, or isolated intestinal transplants were received by the recipients. A peak of at least 4% donor T cells among recipient peripheral blood mononuclear cells was the definition used for donor T cell macrochimerism. Every recipient was given anti-thymocyte globulin induction, followed by 3 to 4 years of maintenance tacrolimus and steroids. The cohort enrolled 24 intestinal transplant recipients, one of whom was a retransplant, and 3 patients without pretransplant specimens were excluded. Bulk TCR-beta CDR3 sequencing was used to track graft-versus-host and host-versus-graft alloreactive T cell clones in the graft, circulation and bone marrow after intestinal transplantation. Samples from a few later patients were sequenced in-house on an Illumina MiSeq with MiXCR processing rather than by the commercial service. Alloreactive clones were identified by sequencing pre-transplant mixed lymphocyte reaction products and comparing them with unstimulated pre-transplant donor and recipient T cells. What the study reported, not specific to this receptor: In the allografts of patients with donor T cell macrochimerism, GvH to HvG T cell clonal ratios were high. GvH clones turned up in recipient bone marrow, with some appearing earlier in ileal mucosa or blood, a pattern consistent with an intestinal mucosal origin. Early after transplant, peak levels of circulating GvH clones were found to be associated with declines in HvG clones. The conclusions were limited by the relatively low number and heterogeneity of the intestinal transplant patients.

The junction carries 9 bases between V and J, which are trimmed by 5 bases and 7 bases respectively. The CDR3 starts with the cysteine, ends with the phenylalanine, and has 13 residues. The entry retains the CDR3 DNA only, 39 bases that are in frame from base 1. For CDR1 and CDR2, the germline V gene lists MNHEY and SVGAGI. Library preparation was by the immunoSEQ multiplex PCR assay. For most patients, genomic DNA was isolated with the Qiagen DNeasy Blood and Tissue Kit and shipped frozen to Adaptive Biotechnologies for TCR sequencing. For most patients, genomic DNA was subjected to high-throughput TCR-beta CDR3 sequencing by Adaptive Biotechnologies. For the original study's pipeline: Adaptive's ImmunoSEQ software was the source of the TCR sequencing data for 15 to 20 patients, while three other patients were processed with MiXCR and VDJtools. CD4 versus CD8 sorting errors were corrected by removing sequences found in both subsets at a frequency ratio below 5:1. CDR3 nucleotide sequences shared between donor and recipient were removed because their origin could not be assigned. To be classed as alloreactive, a clone needed at least 2-fold expansion over unstimulated cells and a minimum CFSE-low frequency of 0.002% (template counts) or 0.001% (read counts). Clones were considered mappable if detected in sequenced pre-transplant spleen, lymph node, or MLR CFSE-low populations of the donor or recipient. Cumulative frequency of alloreactive clones was calculated as a percentage of all sequences weighted by copy number. TCRdb mirrors the immuneACCESS table, restricted to in-frame sequences. Some clones are absent from its copies; in checked studies, under half trace to an unresolved V gene, and the reason for the others is unknown. The DNA gave D and trimming, while V, J and clone size come from that table. This sample lists 70,000 to 100,000 clones; 85% to 90% were detected once. The ten largest make up 0.34% of the sample.

The time point label of this sample denotes: cells obtained before transplantation from donor or recipient. CD3+CD4+ and CD3+CD8+ populations were FACS-sorted from unstimulated pre-transplant donor and recipient cells taken from spleen or lymph nodes. This clone was detected once. Its antigen specificity is not known. No much larger clone exists at a distance of one base, and base qualities are not known. The chain is encoded by TRBV6-5 joined to TRBJ1-6, with no confidently assigned D gene. Here the sequenced sample was unstimulated CD4+ T cells sorted from spleen or lymph node cells, taken before intestinal transplant. This clonotype originated in a human donor who received an intestinal transplant. The DNA reads as follows: TGTGCCAGCAGTCCCCGGAGAAATTCACCCCTCCACTTT. It encodes CASSPRRNSPLHF.